One T cell receptor (beta chain) is described in this entry. Antigen: not known. The PCR employed 60 Vbeta primers together with 13 Jbeta primers. Original handling: In a later analysis, some 80 million unique TCR beta chains included roughly 11 million shared by two or more donors. Profiling relied on immunoSEQ multiplex PCR, and the TCRdb table lists in-frame clones only, not all of them. Clonal size and the V and J genes are those of that table, whereas D and trimming came from the DNA. The sample yields about 180,000 clones, about four fifths seen once. The CDR3 length is 13 residues. V was pared by 7 bases and J by 2 bases, with 12 bases between. Germline-derived CDR1 and CDR2 are SQVTM and ANQGSEA. The data originate from a study of cytomegalovirus exposure and HLA in healthy donors. Study outcomes and limitations: An analysis that came later showed most CMV-associated TCR beta chains appearing HLA-restricted. CMV serostatus alone was available as immune exposure information. Per published reports, the classifier diagnosed cytomegalovirus status with high specificity and sensitivity.

Sequenced sample: PBMCs. The chain carries TRBV29-1 and TRBJ1-5; D call uncertain. The sequence was collected from a woman aged 45-65 years in good health and CMV-seronegative. This CDR3 reads CSATMGGNQPQHF. The CDR3, as DNA: TGCAGCGCCACGATGGGCGGCAATCAGCCCCAGCATTTT.